Shown below are 7 T cell receptor beta chains from a single sample sequenced in a study of blood T cells in healthy people across ages. A second 7 to 11 cycle PCR used barcoded and J-beta primers. TCRdb ran MiXCR on the 5' RACE reads and lists one entry per CDR3 protein. The sample comprises some 1.4 million distinct CDR3 sequences, approximately 40% of which are singletons, and 7.9% rests with the top ten. Specimen: blood. These receptors were taken from a woman between 18 and 29 years old in good health.

The chain couples TRBV10-3 to TRBJ2-6; D is tentatively TRBD1 or TRBD2 (5 bases each). In germline, CDR1 is ENHRY, CDR2 SYGVKD. CDR3 length: 14 residues. V was cut by 11 bases and J by 3 bases, with 14 bases left in between. The CDR3 here is CASRTGLGANVLTF. As DNA, the CDR3 is TGTGCCTCTCGTACGGGGCTTGGGGCCAACGTCCTGACTTTC.

This chain joins TRBV4-1 and TRBJ2-7; D might be TRBD1 or TRBD2, each matching 5 bases. The CDR3 has 15 residues. V shed 6 bases and J shed 2 bases, with 17 bases lying between them. Germline CDR1 and CDR2: MGHRA and YSYEKL. The CDR3 nucleotides read TGCGCCAGCAGTCCCACGGGACCCCCAACCTACGAGCAGTACTTC. Its translation: CASSPTGPPTYEQYF.

This CDR3 reads CASSSQRNQETQYF. The DNA for the CDR3 is TGTGCCAGCAGCTCCCAGCGGAACCAAGAGACCCAGTACTTC. The chain combines TRBV7-2 with TRBJ2-7; possible D gene TRBD2, 5 bases. With the DNA end fitting TRBJ2-5 better, the J assignment may be wrong. Per germline, CDR1 SGHTA and CDR2 FQGNSA. The CDR3 extends over 14 amino acids.

This clonotype showed up just a few times. The V and J genes are TRBV2 and TRBJ2-4; D is uncertain. The J call could be wrong; TRBJ2-7 is a better fit for the DNA end. The CDR3 spans 12 residues. The germline gives CDR1 SNHLY, CDR2 FYNNEI. In nucleotides, the CDR3 is TGTGCCAGCAGTGACCCGAATTACGAGCAGTACTTC. This gives the protein CASSDPNYEQYF.

V usage is TRBV14 and J usage is TRBJ2-1; 11 bases fit TRBD2. The J call may be wrong; the DNA end is better matched by TRBJ2-7. This CDR3 is 16 amino acids long. Germline V gives CDR1 SGHDN, CDR2 FVKESK. CDR3 in DNA: TGTGCCAGCAGCCGAACTAGCGGGAGTCCCTGGGGCGAGCAGTACTTC. Its protein is CASSRTSGSPWGEQYF.

With respect to this clonotype: One end of the junction does not line up with germline, which may come from a read error. The chain carries TRBV10-3 and TRBJ2-1, with 10 bases fitting TRBD1. This CDR3 region has 14 residues. Germline CDR1 ENHRY, CDR2 SYGVKD. The CDR3 is CAIRGTGDYNGQFF. CDR3 DNA sequence: TGTGCCATCAGAGGGACAGGGGACTACAATGGGCAGTTCTTC.

This chain joins TRBV20-1 and TRBJ2-7; 8 positions match TRBD2. The CDR3 loop spans 15 amino acids. Trimming cost V 1 base and J 3 bases; bases outside gene matches: 8. Germline CDR1 is DFQATT and CDR2 is SNEGSKA (reference sequence). CDR3 coding DNA: TGCAGTGCTAGAGGAAGACTAGCGCCGATCTACGAGCAGTACTTC. Protein: CSARGRLAPIYEQYF.